Sequencing of this T cell receptor beta chain was carried out in a study of long-term antiretroviral therapy in people with HIV. Every HIV-positive participant received treatment in the United States. CDR1 is LGHNA, CDR2 YSLEER, per germline. The V gene end was trimmed by 0 bases and the J gene end by 7 bases; junction bases not matched to a gene: 4. The CDR3 runs 15 residues. This clone was found once. Runs used v3.0 of the immunoSEQ assay and were done at survey level. Per-sample TRB depth target: roughly 35,000-50,000 T-cell genomes. Clones were read by immunoSEQ multiplex PCR, and TCRdb kept only the in-frame ones, dropping some. The sample yields around 26,000 clones, 65% to 80% seen once.

The clonotype comes from a woman aged 35 to 49 with HIV. The sequencing here drew on unsorted PBMCs, taken 0.5 years after starting antiretroviral therapy. The rearrangement uses TRBV4-3 and TRBJ2-7; 12 positions match TRBD2. The CDR3 nucleotides are TGCGCCAGCAGCCAAGAGGCTAGCGGGAGGGGGGAGCAGTACTTC. This encodes CASSQEASGRGEQYF.